This T cell receptor (beta chain) appears in the sequencing data of a study of shared clonotypes between healthy human individuals. Whole-study context: Each donor's CD4 naive and CD4 memory cells filled three plates apiece, CD8 naive two, and CD8 memory one.

V was pared by 7 bases and J by 1 base, with 13 bases between. CDR3 length: 15 residues. Germline CDR1 MNHEY, CDR2 SMNVEV (reference sequence). Under the authors' procedure: Owing to the provision of junction-only sequences devoid of quality scores by immunoSEQ, filtering differed. Using immunoSEQ multiplex PCR, the repertoire was profiled, and TCRdb retains in-frame clones only, with some absent. V and J calls plus clone size are reproduced from that table; the DNA served to infer D and trimming. The sample contains about 2 million clones, 90% to 95% of which appear only once. The donors, all of them Caucasian adults, lived in Nashville, Tennessee.

Sequencing input: naive CD4+ T cells sorted from blood. Subset specified: CD45RA+ positively selected. The rearrangement uses TRBV27 and TRBJ2-2, with no clear D. This TCR derives from a man younger than 35 in good health. CDR3 loop: CASTPKGWNTGELFF. The CDR3, as DNA: TGTGCCAGCACCCCGAAGGGCTGGAACACCGGGGAGCTGTTTTTT.